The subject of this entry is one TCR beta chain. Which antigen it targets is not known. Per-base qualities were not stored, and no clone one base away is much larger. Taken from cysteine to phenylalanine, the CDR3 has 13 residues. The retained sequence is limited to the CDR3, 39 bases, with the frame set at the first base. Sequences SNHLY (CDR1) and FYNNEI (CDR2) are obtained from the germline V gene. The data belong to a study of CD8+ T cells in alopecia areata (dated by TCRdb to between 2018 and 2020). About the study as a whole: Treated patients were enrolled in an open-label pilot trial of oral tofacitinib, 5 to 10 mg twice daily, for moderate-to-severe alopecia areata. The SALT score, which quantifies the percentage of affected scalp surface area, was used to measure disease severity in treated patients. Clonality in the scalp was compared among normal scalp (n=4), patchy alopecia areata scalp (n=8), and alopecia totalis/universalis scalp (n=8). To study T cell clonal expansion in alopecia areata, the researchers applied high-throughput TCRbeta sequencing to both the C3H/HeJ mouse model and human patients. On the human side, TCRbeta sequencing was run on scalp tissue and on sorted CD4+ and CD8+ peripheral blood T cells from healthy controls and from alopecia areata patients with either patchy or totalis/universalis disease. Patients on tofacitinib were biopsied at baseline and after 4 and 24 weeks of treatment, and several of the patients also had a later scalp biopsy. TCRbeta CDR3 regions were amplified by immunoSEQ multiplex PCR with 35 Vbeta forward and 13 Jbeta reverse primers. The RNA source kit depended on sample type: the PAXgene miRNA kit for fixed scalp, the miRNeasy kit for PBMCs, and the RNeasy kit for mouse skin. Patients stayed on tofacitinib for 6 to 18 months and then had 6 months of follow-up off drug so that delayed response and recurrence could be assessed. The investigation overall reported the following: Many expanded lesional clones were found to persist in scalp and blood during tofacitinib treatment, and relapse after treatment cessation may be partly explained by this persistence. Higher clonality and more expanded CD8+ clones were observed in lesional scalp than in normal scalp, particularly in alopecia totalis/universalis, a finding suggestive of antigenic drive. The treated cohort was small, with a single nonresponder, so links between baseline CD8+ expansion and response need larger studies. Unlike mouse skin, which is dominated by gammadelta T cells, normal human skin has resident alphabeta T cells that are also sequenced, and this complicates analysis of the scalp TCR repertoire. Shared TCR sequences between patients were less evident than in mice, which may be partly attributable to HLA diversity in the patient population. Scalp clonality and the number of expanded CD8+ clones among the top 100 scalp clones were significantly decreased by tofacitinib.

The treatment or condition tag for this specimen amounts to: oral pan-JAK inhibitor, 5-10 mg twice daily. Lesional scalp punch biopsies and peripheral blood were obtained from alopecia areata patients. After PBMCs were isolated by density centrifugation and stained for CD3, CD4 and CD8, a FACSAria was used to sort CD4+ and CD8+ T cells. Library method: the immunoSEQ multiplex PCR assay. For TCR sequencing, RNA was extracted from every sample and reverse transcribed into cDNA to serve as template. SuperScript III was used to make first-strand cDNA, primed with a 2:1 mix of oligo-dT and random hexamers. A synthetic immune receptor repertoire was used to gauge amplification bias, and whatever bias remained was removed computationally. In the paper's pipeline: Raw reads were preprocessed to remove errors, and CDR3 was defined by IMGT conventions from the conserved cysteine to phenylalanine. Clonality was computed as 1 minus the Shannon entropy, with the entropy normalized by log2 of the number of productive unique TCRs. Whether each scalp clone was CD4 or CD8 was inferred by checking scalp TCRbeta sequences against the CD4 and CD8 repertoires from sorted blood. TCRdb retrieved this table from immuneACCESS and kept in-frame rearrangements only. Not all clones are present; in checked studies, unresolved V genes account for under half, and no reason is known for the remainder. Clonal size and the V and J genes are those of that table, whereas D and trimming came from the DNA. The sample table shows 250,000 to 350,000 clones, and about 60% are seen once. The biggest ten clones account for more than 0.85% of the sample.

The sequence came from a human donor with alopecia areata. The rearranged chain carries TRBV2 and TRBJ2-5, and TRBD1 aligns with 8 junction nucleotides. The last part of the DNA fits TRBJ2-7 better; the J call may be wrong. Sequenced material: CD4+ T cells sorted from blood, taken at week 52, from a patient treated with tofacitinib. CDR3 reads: CAIGTGNSYEQYF. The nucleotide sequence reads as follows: TGTGCCATCGGGACAGGCAACTCCTACGAGCAGTACTTC.